What follows are 32 T cell receptor beta chains derived from one specimen sequenced in a study of blood T cell repertoires in COVID-19. TCRdb keeps only in-frame clones here, not all; method: immunoSEQ multiplex PCR. Altogether about 200,000 clones are present, roughly 88% being singletons, with the ten largest covering over 2.5%. The specimen was peripheral blood. The receptors were gathered from a man between 60 and 75 years old with acute or convalescent COVID-19.

CDR3 DNA: TGTGCCAGCAGCTTGGGACAGGGGTCCTCCTACGAGCAGTACTTC. It codes for CASSLGQGSSYEQYF. The V gene is TRBV5-5, the J gene TRBJ2-7, with TRBD1 matching 8 bases. CDR1 is SGHKS and CDR2 is YYEKEE in the germline V gene (reference sequence). CDR3 length equals 15 residues. With V trimmed by 0 bases and J by 0 bases, 2 bases remained unmatched.

The J gene is TRBJ1-6, the V gene TRBV15, with no clear D. Germline V gene data show CDR1 as LNHNV and CDR2 as YYDKDF (reference sequence). There are 15 residues in the CDR3. The V gene lost 0 bases and the J gene lost 5 bases, with 8 bases spanning the gap. The CDR3 protein is CATSRDANDNSPLHF. The CDR3 DNA reads TGTGCCACCAGCAGAGACGCGAACGATAATTCACCCCTCCACTTT.

The V and J genes are TRBV10-3 and TRBJ2-3; 12 nucleotides agree with TRBD2. J was trimmed by 5 bases and V by 5 bases; bases with no gene match: 5. Germline V gene data show CDR1 as ENHRY and CDR2 as SYGVKD. The CDR3 is 15 amino acids. The CDR3 DNA reads TGTGCCATCAGTCCTAGCGGGAGGGCCCTAGATACGCAGTATTTT. It translates to CAISPSGRALDTQYF.

The chain joins TRBV6-6 to TRBJ2-7; TRBD2 aligns across 14 bases. V was pared by 0 bases and J by 5 bases, with 0 bases of the junction left unmatched. Per germline, CDR1 MNHNY and CDR2 SVGAGI (reference sequence). The CDR3 loop spans 15 amino acids. The CDR3 is CASSYSGLAGDEQYF. Here the CDR3 DNA reads TGTGCCAGCAGTTACTCGGGACTAGCGGGAGACGAGCAGTACTTC.

The chain combines TRBV11-2 with TRBJ2-3; TRBD2 agrees at 7 bases. The V and J ends lost 0 bases and 2 bases, in that order; junction bases with no gene match: 11. This CDR3 has 18 amino acids. Germline CDR1 reads SGHAT; CDR2 reads FQNNGV. The DNA for the CDR3 is TGTGCCAGCAGCTTAGATCAAAGGCAGCGGGACTTCACAGATACGCAGTATTTT. It is translated as CASSLDQRQRDFTDTQYF.

This chain's CDR3 is CASQGRGPGNTIYF. In DNA form, the CDR3 reads TGTGCCAGCCAAGGGCGGGGGCCTGGAAACACCATATATTTT. The chain joins TRBV6-5 to TRBJ1-3; tentative D call: TRBD1 (6 bases). Germline V CDR1 and CDR2: MNHEY, SVGAGI. The CDR3 spans 14 residues. The V gene lost 8 bases and the J gene lost 2 bases, with 13 bases spanning the gap.

This clone showed up just once. The rearrangement joins TRBV3-1 (or the pseudogene TRBV3-2) to TRBJ1-2, with a tentative D call TRBD1 (5 bases). This CDR3 spans 12 amino acids. Germline CDR1 LGHDT, CDR2 YNNKEL (reference sequence). Deletions cut 8 bases from V and 4 bases from J, with 11 bases between. The CDR3 bases are TGTGCCAGCGGGGGGGATTTCTATGGCTACACCTTC. This translates into CASGGDFYGYTF.

The CDR3 loop reads CASSFGTGYEQYF. Written as DNA, the CDR3 is TGTGCCAGCAGCTTTGGGACTGGTTACGAGCAGTACTTC. The rearrangement joins TRBV3-1 (or the pseudogene TRBV3-2) to TRBJ2-7; TRBD2 is a possible D gene (6 bases). Germline assignment: CDR1 LGHDT and CDR2 YNNKEL (reference sequence). The CDR3 consists of 13 residues. V shed 5 bases and J shed 4 bases, with 12 bases lying between them.

The V and J genes are TRBV28 and TRBJ1-1; 7 bases line up with TRBD1. The V gene end was trimmed by 5 bases and the J gene end by 10 bases; junction bases not matched to a gene: 7. Per germline, CDR1 MDHEN and CDR2 SYDVKM. CDR3 size: 12 residues. The CDR3 DNA follows: TGTGCCAGCAGTCCACAGGGGACAGCAGCTTTCTTT. Protein: CASSPQGTAAFF.

The chain uses TRBV27 and TRBJ1-2; 10 bases align to TRBD1. Germline lookup yields CDR1 MNHEY and CDR2 SMNVEV (reference sequence). Trimming took 2 bases from V and 4 from J; bases not matched to a gene: 1. This CDR3 spans 14 amino acids. CDR3 nucleotides: TGTGCCAGCAGTTTACGGACAGGGGGCTATGGCTACACCTTC. This codes for CASSLRTGGYGYTF.

In this sample, this clone turned up once. The chain couples TRBV28 to TRBJ1-2; the match to TRBD1 covers 7 bases. Trimming removed 5 bases from V and 5 bases from J; junction bases left unmatched: 14. CDR1 is MDHEN and CDR2 is SYDVKM in the germline V gene. The CDR3 contains 16 residues. The CDR3 DNA reads TGTGCCAGCAGTCGGGGAACTTCGGGACAGCTTTATGGCTACACCTTC. This translates into CASSRGTSGQLYGYTF.

V usage is TRBV6-1 and J usage is TRBJ2-7; weak D call: TRBD1 (5 bases). The V end was cut by 2 bases, the J end by 7 bases, with 12 bases between. The V gene's germline CDR1 is MNHNS and CDR2 SASEGT. This CDR3 comprises 13 residues. The CDR3, as DNA: TGTGCCAGCAGTGAATCCCCAGGGTGGGAGCAGTACTTC. The encoded protein is CASSESPGWEQYF.

The chain links TRBV4-1 to TRBJ2-7, with D perhaps TRBD1 (6 bases). With 1 base removed from V and 7 bases from J, the gap between germline ends came to 17 bases. Germline CDR1 and CDR2: MGHRA and YSYEKL. This CDR3 has 15 residues. The CDR3 here is CASSQVAQGRGEQYF. The DNA of the CDR3 is TGCGCCAGCAGCCAAGTGGCGCAGGGAAGGGGGGAGCAGTACTTC.

CDR3 bases: TGTGCCAGCAGCCCCACGACAGGGGACGTCGGGGAGCTGTTTTTT. It codes for CASSPTTGDVGELFF. This chain links TRBV5-5 with TRBJ2-2; the match to TRBD1 covers 8 bases. This CDR3 comprises 15 residues. V shed 4 bases and J 7 bases; nucleotides not matched to a gene: 9. Germline CDR1 reads SGHKS; CDR2 reads YYEKEE (reference sequence). Based on the CDR3 plus reference TRBV5-5 and TRBJ2-2, the full variable domain is DAGVTQSPTHLIKTRGQQVTLRCSPISGHKSVSWYQQVLGQGPQFIFQYYEKEERGRGNFPDRFSARQFPNYSSELNVNALLLGDSALYLCASSPTTGDVGELFFGEGSRLTVL.

The V and J genes are TRBV27 and TRBJ2-7; 7 nucleotides line up with TRBD2. Germline values: CDR1 MNHEY, CDR2 SMNVEV (reference sequence). The length of the CDR3 is 14 residues. Trimming removed 7 bases from V and 6 bases from J; junction bases left unmatched: 12. The CDR3 DNA follows: TGTGCCAGCATGCCACCGGGGAGGGGCAGCGAGCAGTACTTC. It specifies CASMPPGRGSEQYF.

V gene TRBV7-3 combines with J gene TRBJ2-5, with a possible D match to TRBD1 (6 bases). Germline lookup yields CDR1 SGHTA and CDR2 FQGTGA. The ends were cut back, 5 bases at V and 4 bases at J, with 11 bases in the middle. The CDR3 sequence is 13 residues long. The CDR3 DNA follows: TGTGCCAGCAGCATCCAGGGGTTAGAGACCCAGTACTTC. This sequence encodes CASSIQGLETQYF. Using reference TRBV7-3 and TRBJ2-5 for the parts outside the CDR3, the full variable domain is GAGVSQTPSNKVTEKGKYVELRCDPISGHTALYWYRQSLGQGPEFLIYFQGTGAADDSGLPNDRFFAVRPEGSVSTLKIQRTERGDSAVYLCASSIQGLETQYFGPGTRLLVL.

The CDR3 protein is CASSYSIFQNEQFF. CDR3 nucleotide sequence: TGTGCCAGCAGTTACTCGATATTCCAGAATGAGCAGTTCTTC. The chain employs TRBV6-2 or TRBV6-3 and TRBJ2-1; D not resolved. CDR1 is MNHEY, CDR2 SVGEGT, per germline. CDR3 length equals 14 residues. V lost 0 bases to trimming and J lost 7 bases, with 10 bases between them.

The genes are TRBV6-2 or TRBV6-3 and TRBJ2-3, with 9 nucleotides matching TRBD2. Trimming removed 2 bases from V and 5 bases from J; junction bases left unmatched: 8. Germline CDR1 and CDR2: MNHEY and SVGEGT. The CDR3 is 16 residues long. CDR3: CASSYGTSGFGDTQYF. The CDR3 DNA is TGTGCCAGCAGTTACGGAACTAGCGGGTTTGGAGATACGCAGTATTTT.

The rearrangement joins TRBV10-1 to TRBJ1-3, with D tentatively TRBD1 (5 bases). Germline CDR1 and CDR2: WNHNN and SYGVQD (reference sequence). V shed 6 bases and J shed 3 bases, with 18 bases lying between them. The CDR3 has 16 amino acids. The CDR3 sequence is CASSELLGGSGNTIYF. CDR3 sequence (DNA): TGCGCCAGCAGCGAACTGCTCGGGGGGAGTGGAAACACCATATATTTT.

This chain joins TRBV19 and TRBJ2-2, with TRBD2 identical over 15 bases. Per the germline V gene, CDR1 is LNHDA and CDR2 is SQIVND (reference sequence). The CDR3 length is 20 residues. The V gene end was trimmed by 7 bases and the J gene end by 6 bases; junction bases not matched to a gene: 18. CDR3: CASTIRGLAGGLYLSGELFF. The CDR3 DNA reads as TGTGCCAGTACCATCAGAGGACTAGCGGGAGGGTTATATCTGTCCGGGGAGCTGTTTTTT.

The chain has TRBV5-1 and TRBJ1-3; D remains unclear. The CDR3 has 18 amino acids. Germline CDR1 and CDR2: SGHRS and YFSETQ. Trimming removed 0 bases at V and 2 bases at J, with 18 bases between. The chain's CDR3 is CASSLARAGSSPGNTIYF. In nucleotides, the CDR3 is TGCGCCAGCAGCTTGGCCCGGGCGGGAAGCTCGCCTGGAAACACCATATATTTT.

V and J are TRBV5-6 and TRBJ1-1, with D tentatively TRBD1 (5 bases). The CDR3 sequence is 14 residues long. From germline, CDR1 is SGHDT and CDR2 YYEEEE. Trimming left V 3 bases short and J 4 bases short, with 13 bases between. The CDR3, as DNA: TGTGCCAGCAGCTCCCCCCGTAGGGGCACTGAAGCTTTCTTT. Amino acids: CASSSPRRGTEAFF.

This chain uses TRBV9 with TRBJ2-5; 9 nucleotides match TRBD2. The CDR3 totals 16 residues. Germline CDR1 is SGDLS and CDR2 is YYNGEE. V lost 4 bases to trimming and J lost 7 bases; unmatched junction nucleotides: 14. The CDR3, as DNA: TGTGCCAGCAGCCCCACCGCCGGGACTAGCAGCGGGACCCAGTACTTC. As protein: CASSPTAGTSSGTQYF.

This clone was seen once. V usage is TRBV18 and J usage is TRBJ1-4; the D is unclear. CDR1 and CDR2 from the germline V gene are KGHSH and LQKENI. Trimming stripped 3 bases from V and 0 bases from J, with 8 bases between. CDR3 length: 15 amino acids. In nucleotides, the CDR3 is TGTGCCAGCTCACCTAGCTCTGCAACTAATGAAAAACTGTTTTTT. Its translation is CASSPSSATNEKLFF.

The rearrangement joins TRBV19 to TRBJ2-7; 11 nucleotides align to TRBD1. V lost 6 bases, J lost 5 bases, and 6 bases stayed unmatched. CDR1 is LNHDA and CDR2 is SQIVND in the germline V gene (reference sequence). The CDR3 sequence is 14 residues long. The CDR3 here is CASSGDRGYHEQYF. The CDR3 DNA sequence: TGTGCCAGTAGCGGGGACAGGGGGTACCACGAGCAGTACTTC.

CDR3 DNA sequence: TGCAGCGTTGTAGTTTCCTACGAGCAGTACTTC. Residues: CSVVVSYEQYF. V gene TRBV29-1 combines with J gene TRBJ2-7; D not certain. Trimming left V 4 bases short and J 1 base short, with 5 bases between. The CDR3 loop spans 11 amino acids. Per the germline V gene, CDR1 is SQVTM and CDR2 is ANQGSEA.

This clone has a handful of counts. The V call is TRBV7-3, the J call TRBJ2-2; D is possibly TRBD2 (6 bases). This CDR3 has 16 residues. V lost 2 bases to trimming and J lost 0 bases, with 10 bases between them. CDR1 SGHTA and CDR2 FQGTGA come from the germline V gene. As DNA, the CDR3 is TGTGCCAGCAGCTTAGATTCGGGGGCGAACACCGGGGAGCTGTTTTTT. This translates into CASSLDSGANTGELFF.

This clone was seen only once. CDR3 DNA sequence: TGTGCCAGCAGCTACCAAGCTTACCGGGACAGGGGACCCTACGAGCAGTACTTC. This translates into CASSYQAYRDRGPYEQYF. This chain links TRBV11-3 with TRBJ2-7, with TRBD1 matching over 10 bases. CDR3 length equals 18 residues. Germline V gives CDR1 SGHNT, CDR2 YENEEA. The V segment lost 4 bases and the J segment 2 bases; nucleotides outside the gene matches: 14.

The chain is built from TRBV6-4 and TRBJ2-2; D may be TRBD2 (6 bases). With 6 bases removed from V and 3 bases from J, the gap between germline ends came to 11 bases. Germline V gene data show CDR1 as MRHNA and CDR2 as SNTAGT. The CDR3 runs 14 residues. The CDR3 DNA follows: TGTGCCAGCAGCCCCGGGACTTACACCGGGGAGCTGTTTTTT. Its protein is CASSPGTYTGELFF.

This clone was seen just once. The rearrangement joins TRBV6-2 or TRBV6-3 to TRBJ2-5, with 11 bases aligning to TRBD2. V lost 5 bases, J lost 5 bases, and 10 bases stayed unmatched. The germline V gene encodes CDR1 MNHEY and CDR2 SVGEGT. This CDR3 is 16 amino acids long. This chain's CDR3 is CASSQRLAGFVETQYF. CDR3 DNA: TGTGCCAGCAGTCAGCGACTAGCGGGATTCGTTGAGACCCAGTACTTC.

This clone showed up just once. The rearrangement uses TRBV7-2 and TRBJ2-1; TRBD2 matches at 8 bases. V lost 0 bases, J lost 7 bases, and 5 bases stayed unmatched. Looked up from germline, CDR1 is SGHTA and CDR2 is FQGNSA. This CDR3 is 15 amino acids long. The CDR3 nucleotides are TGTGCCAGCAGCTTAGCAGGAGCGGGAGTGAATGAGCAGTTCTTC. It is translated as CASSLAGAGVNEQFF.

The gene calls are TRBV14 and TRBJ2-3, with unresolved D. The CDR3 length is 13 residues. Germline values: CDR1 SGHDN, CDR2 FVKESK. Trimming cost V 1 base and J 4 bases, with 6 bases left between them. The CDR3 DNA reads TGTGCCAGCAGCCAAGCGAGCGCAGATACGCAGTATTTT. Encoded protein: CASSQASADTQYF.